The T cell receptor beta chain under discussion was sequenced for a study of monozygotic twins with inflammatory bowel disease. General study points: The co-twins with IBD showed lower TCRbeta diversity (inverse Simpson) than their healthy siblings. There was no way to distinguish the different T cell subtypes. IBD patients, compared with healthy twins, shared fewer clonotypes with others (especially with disease activity).

The CDR3 spans 14 residues. Per the germline V gene, CDR1 is SGHVS and CDR2 is FNYEAQ. Template switching appended UMIs that held a 6-nucleotide sample barcode. TCRdb re-called the 5' RACE reads and catalogs CDR3 proteins one per entry, DNA excluded. This table holds about 450,000 distinct CDR3 sequences. A remark on this clonotype: Its antigen remains unknown.

Sequencing was carried out using blood. This TCR was sampled from a human donor with ulcerative colitis or Crohn's disease, or a healthy co-twin of an affected twin (not recorded which). J is TRBJ2-2 and V is TRBV7-6; TCRdb's D gene call, TRBD2, goes unchecked for lack of DNA. The chain's CDR3 is CASRPRGGTGELFF. Full variable domain (missing parts from reference TRBV7-6 and TRBJ2-2): GAGVSQSPRYKVTKRGQDVALRCDPISGHVSLYWYRQALGQGPEFLTYFNYEAQQDKSGLPNDRFSAERPEGSISTLTIQRTEQRDSAMYRCASRPRGGTGELFFGEGSRLTVL.